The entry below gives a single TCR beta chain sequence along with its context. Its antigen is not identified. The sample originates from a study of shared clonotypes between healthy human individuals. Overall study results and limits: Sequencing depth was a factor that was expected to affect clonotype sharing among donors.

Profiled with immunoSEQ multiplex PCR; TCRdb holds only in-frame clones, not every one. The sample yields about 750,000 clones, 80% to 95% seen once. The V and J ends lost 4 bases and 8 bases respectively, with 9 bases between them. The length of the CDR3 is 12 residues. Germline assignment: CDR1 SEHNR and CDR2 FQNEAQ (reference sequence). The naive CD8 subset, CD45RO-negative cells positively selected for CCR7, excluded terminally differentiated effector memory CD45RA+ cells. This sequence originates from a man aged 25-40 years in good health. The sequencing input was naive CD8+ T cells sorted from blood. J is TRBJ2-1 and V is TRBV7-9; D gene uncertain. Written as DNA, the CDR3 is TGTGCCAGCAGCTATAGGAGCCATGAGCAGTTCTTC. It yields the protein CASSYRSHEQFF.